The 16 T cell receptor beta chains given below trace back to one sample, sequenced in a study of cytomegalovirus exposure and HLA in healthy donors. PCR involved 60 Vbeta and 13 Jbeta primers. TCRdb's table, derived via immunoSEQ multiplex PCR, lists solely in-frame clones and lacks some. The sample lists some 170,000 clones, 80% occurring once. The sequencing sample was made of PBMCs. These receptors were collected from a woman in her forties or fifties in good health and CMV-seronegative.

The V and J genes are TRBV7-8 and TRBJ2-1, with a possible D match to TRBD2 (5 bases). Trimming pared 1 base from V and 9 bases from J, leaving 10 bases between. Germline lookup yields CDR1 SGHVS and CDR2 FQNEAQ. This CDR3 comprises 13 residues. For the CDR3, the DNA is TGTGCCAGCAGCTTAGACCCAGGAGGTGAGCAGTTCTTC. Amino acid sequence: CASSLDPGGEQFF. Full variable domain (outside the CDR3, taken from reference TRBV7-8 and TRBJ2-1): GAGVSQSPRYKVAKRGQDVALRCDPISGHVSLFWYQQALGQGPEFLTYFQNEAQLDKSGLPSDRFFAERPEGSVSTLKIQRTQQEDSAVYLCASSLDPGGEQFFGPGTRLTVL.

The genes are TRBV28 and TRBJ2-2; 8 bases are shared with TRBD1. CDR1 MDHEN and CDR2 SYDVKM come from the germline V gene. Losses at the gene ends were 5 bases for V and 1 base for J; bases not matched to a gene: 6. The CDR3 sequence is 16 residues long. CDR3 sequence reads: CASSPWDRLNTGELFF. The DNA of the CDR3 is TGTGCCAGCAGTCCCTGGGACAGGTTGAACACCGGGGAGCTGTTTTTT.

This clone was detected a few times. This chain uses TRBV7-2 with TRBJ2-7, with 8 bases that match TRBD2. The trim removed 3 bases at V and 5 bases at J, leaving 6 bases unmatched. Germline-derived CDR1 and CDR2 are SGHTA and FQGNSA. The CDR3 is 14 residues long. The CDR3 coding sequence is TGTGCCAGCAGCTTCACGGGGGGGCCCGACGAGCAGTACTTC. Translating gives CASSFTGGPDEQYF.

The J gene is TRBJ1-4, the V gene TRBV28; weak D call: TRBD1 (6 bases). V shed 6 bases and J shed 3 bases, with 17 bases lying between them. The germline V gene encodes CDR1 MDHEN and CDR2 SYDVKM. The CDR3 is 16 residues long. In nucleotides, the CDR3 is TGTGCCAGCAGGGGGGGCGGGGGCTCTTCTAATGAAAAACTGTTTTTT. Translating it yields CASRGGGGSSNEKLFF.

This clone has just a few counts. This chain links TRBV7-6 with TRBJ2-2; 7 bases map to TRBD2. CDR3 length equals 13 residues. Germline CDR1 SGHVS, CDR2 FNYEAQ. Here the CDR3 DNA reads TGTGCAGGGGCGGGGGTGAACACCGGGGAGCTGTTTTTT. The encoded protein is CAGAGVNTGELFF.

The chain links TRBV7-8 to TRBJ1-4; 10 bases map to TRBD1. Per germline, CDR1 SGHVS and CDR2 FQNEAQ. V lost 5 bases and J lost 3; bases outside the gene matches: 6. This CDR3 spans 16 amino acids. The CDR3: CASSERQGAANEKLFF. DNA of the CDR3: TGTGCCAGCAGCGAAAGACAGGGGGCGGCTAATGAAAAACTGTTTTTT.

The rearrangement links TRBV25-1 to TRBJ2-3, with a tentative D call TRBD2 (6 bases). This CDR3 comprises 13 residues. V lost 1 base and J 13 bases, leaving 15 bases between the germline ends. The germline V gene encodes CDR1 MGHDK and CDR2 SYGVNS. The CDR3 DNA reads as TGTGCCAGCAGTGAATGGAAGGAGGGAGGCGAGTATTTT. As protein: CASSEWKEGGEYF.

A few counts support this clone. The chain links TRBV2 to TRBJ2-5; tentatively, D is TRBD1 (6 bases). V lost 6 bases and J 5 bases, leaving 7 bases between the germline ends. CDR3 length: 11 residues. CDR1 is SNHLY and CDR2 is FYNNEI in the germline V gene. This chain's CDR3 is CASRGAETQYF. The DNA for the CDR3 is TGTGCCAGCAGGGGGGCGGAGACCCAGTACTTC.

The rearrangement uses TRBV4-3 and TRBJ1-3; maybe TRBD1 (5 bases). Trimming shortened V by 1 base and J by 4 bases, and 11 bases separated the two germline ends. CDR3 length: 15 residues. Germline CDR1 reads LGHNA; CDR2 reads YSLEER. The CDR3 region has the DNA TGCGCCAGCAGCCAAGGTCCAGGGTCGGGAAACACCATATATTTT. Translated, it gives CASSQGPGSGNTIYF.

The chain joins TRBV6-6 to TRBJ1-5, with D possibly being TRBD1 (5 bases). This CDR3 region has 14 residues. Trimming pared 5 bases from V and 0 bases from J, leaving 8 bases between. Germline values: CDR1 MNHNY, CDR2 SVGAGI (reference sequence). Here the CDR3 reads CASSPGNSNQPQHF. CDR3 DNA: TGTGCCAGCAGTCCAGGGAATAGCAATCAGCCCCAGCATTTT.

The chain recombines TRBV5-6 with TRBJ2-3; 8 positions match TRBD2. Germline V lookup: CDR1 SGHDT, CDR2 YYEEEE. J lost 0 bases, V lost 1 base, and 13 bases had no gene match. The CDR3 is 19 amino acids. The CDR3 protein is CASSLLAGGSRVSTDTQYF. The DNA of the CDR3 is TGTGCCAGCAGCTTGCTGGCGGGAGGCTCTAGAGTTAGCACAGATACGCAGTATTTT.

The genes are TRBV7-2 and TRBJ1-1; D might be TRBD1 (5 bases). V was clipped by 1 base and J by 0 bases, with 6 bases between them. Per germline, CDR1 SGHTA and CDR2 FQGNSA. The CDR3 loop spans 14 amino acids. In DNA form, the CDR3 reads TGTGCCAGCAGCTTAGGACAGCTGAACACTGAAGCTTTCTTT. Encoded protein: CASSLGQLNTEAFF.

The chain has TRBV28 and TRBJ1-2; D ambiguous. V dropped 5 bases and J dropped 5 bases, with 6 bases sitting between them. Germline V lookup: CDR1 MDHEN, CDR2 SYDVKM. The CDR3 is 11 amino acids. The CDR3 DNA reads TGTGCCAGCAGTAAACTATATGGCTACACCTTC. This translates into CASSKLYGYTF.

This rearrangement joins TRBV7-8 to TRBJ2-1; perhaps TRBD2 as D (5 bases). Germline-derived CDR1 and CDR2 are SGHVS and FQNEAQ. Trimming took 8 bases from V and 5 from J, leaving 10 bases between them. The CDR3 has 12 residues. This chain's CDR3 is CASHLGDNEQFF. In nucleotides, the CDR3 is TGTGCCAGCCACTTGGGAGACAATGAGCAGTTCTTC.

The V call is TRBV28, the J call TRBJ2-2, with 7 positions matching TRBD2. Trimming cost V 7 bases and J 5 bases; bases outside gene matches: 10. The CDR3 contains 15 residues. Looked up from germline, CDR1 is MDHEN and CDR2 is SYDVKM. The CDR3 DNA sequence: TGTGCCAGCAAGACCCCGGGGAGGGGTACCGGGGAGCTGTTTTTT. Protein: CASKTPGRGTGELFF.

The V call is TRBV15, the J call TRBJ2-3; TRBD2 is a possible D gene (6 bases). V was trimmed by 1 base and J by 0 bases, leaving 14 bases between them. CDR1 is LNHNV and CDR2 is YYDKDF in the germline V gene (reference sequence). This CDR3 contains 17 residues. The CDR3 DNA reads as TGTGCCACCAGCAGAGGCGTTAGCGGCTATAGCACAGATACGCAGTATTTT. Translated, it gives CATSRGVSGYSTDTQYF.